Shown below are 27 T cell receptor beta chains from a single sample sequenced in a study of Graves' ophthalmopathy and Graves' hyperthyroidism. RNA transcripts served as template for amplifying TCR beta CDR3 sequences. RT-PCR in the first round used HTBI primers; a second-round multiplex PCR followed. MiXCR, run by TCRdb on the multiplex PCR reads, gives a single entry per CDR3 protein. The profile covers more than 1,000,000 distinct CDR3 sequences, with less than 45% appearing a single time and 11% taken by the ten largest. Sequenced material: peripheral blood or thyroid tissue (not recorded which). The source is an adult man with Graves' hyperthyroidism.

This clonotype was seen ten or more times. The chain joins TRBV5-6 to TRBJ2-7, with D unresolved. The CDR3 loop spans 14 amino acids. From germline, CDR1 is SGHDT and CDR2 YYEEEE. The germline V and J ends were trimmed by 0 bases and 2 bases, with 9 bases remaining between them. CDR3: CASSLDPATYEQYF. The CDR3 coding sequence is TGTGCCAGCAGCTTGGATCCAGCGACCTACGAGCAGTACTTC.

This clonotype has a handful of counts. This chain uses TRBV6-6 with TRBJ1-1, with 7 bases that match TRBD1. V shed 6 bases and J 11 bases; nucleotides not matched to a gene: 9. Germline V CDR1 and CDR2: MNHNY, SVGAGI (reference sequence). This CDR3 has 12 amino acids. The CDR3, as DNA: TGTGCCAGCAGCAGACAGGGAGGCGACGCTTTCTTT. Translating it yields CASSRQGGDAFF.

V gene TRBV30 combines with J gene TRBJ1-5; D remains unclear. The CDR3 is 12 residues long. Germline V gene data show CDR1 as GTSNPN and CDR2 as SVGIG (reference sequence). The ends were cut back, 4 bases at V and 1 base at J, with 5 bases in the middle. CDR3 DNA sequence: TGTGCCTGGAAGGACAGCAATCAGCCCCAGCATTTT. It yields the protein CAWKDSNQPQHF.

This clonotype was picked up many times. V and J are TRBV7-8 and TRBJ2-2; the D is unclear. This CDR3 region has 13 residues. The ends were cut back, 5 bases at V and 6 bases at J, with 10 bases in the middle. Germline V gene data show CDR1 as SGHVS and CDR2 as FQNEAQ. The CDR3 DNA reads as TGTGCCAGCAGCAGAGTTGAGGCCGGGGAGCTGTTTTTT. Translation gives CASSRVEAGELFF.

This clonotype has a count of ten or more. V is TRBV25-1 and J is TRBJ2-7, with 13 positions matching TRBD2. The V and J ends lost 4 bases and 4 bases, in that order; junction bases with no gene match: 13. The V gene's germline CDR1 is MGHDK and CDR2 SYGVNS. The CDR3 loop spans 18 amino acids. Written as DNA, the CDR3 is TGTGCCAGCAGTGCTGGGACTAGCGGGGTACCCAGGGGGTACGAGCAGTACTTC. This gives the protein CASSAGTSGVPRGYEQYF.

In its sample, this clonotype was seen a few times. V gene TRBV6-1 combines with J gene TRBJ2-5; tentative D call: TRBD2 (5 bases). The CDR3 runs to 14 residues. Germline assignment: CDR1 MNHNS and CDR2 SASEGT. V lost 6 bases, J lost 5 bases, and 16 bases lay in between. CDR3 residues: CASSLPGDPETQYF. CDR3 nucleotides: TGTGCCAGCAGCCTCCCCGGGGATCCCGAGACCCAGTACTTC.

This chain links TRBV2 with TRBJ2-7, with TRBD2 identical over 8 bases. V shed 2 bases and J 2 bases; nucleotides not matched to a gene: 17. The germline CDR1 and CDR2 sequences are SNHLY and FYNNEI. The CDR3 consists of 19 residues. This CDR3 is CASSERAGAAGRLPYEQYF. The CDR3 coding sequence is TGTGCCAGCAGTGAAAGAGCGGGGGCGGCGGGACGACTCCCCTACGAGCAGTACTTC. The full variable domain, rest sourced from reference TRBV2 and TRBJ2-7, is EPEVTQTPSHQVTQMGQEVILRCVPISNHLYFYWYRQILGQKVEFLVSFYNNEISEKSEIFDDQFSVERPDGSNFTLKIRSTKLEDSAMYFCASSERAGAAGRLPYEQYFGPGTRLTVT.

This clonotype was seen a handful of times. The chain links TRBV20-1 to TRBJ2-5; D unresolved. V was cut by 2 bases and J by 5 bases, with 12 bases left in between. This CDR3 spans 13 amino acids. From germline, CDR1 is DFQATT and CDR2 SNEGSKA (reference sequence). The CDR3 nucleotides are TGCAGTGCTAGACCCTCCGCCGGGGAGACCCAGTACTTC. Amino acid sequence: CSARPSAGETQYF.

This clonotype was observed at least ten times. The chain joins TRBV7-2 to TRBJ1-4, with D uncertain. V was cut by 4 bases and J by 0 bases, with 9 bases left in between. The germline CDR1 and CDR2 sequences are SGHTA and FQGNSA. The CDR3 totals 15 residues. The CDR3 sequence is CASSSAPTTNEKLFF. CDR3 sequence (DNA): TGTGCCAGCAGCTCGGCTCCCACAACTAATGAAAAACTGTTTTTT.

A remark on this clonotype: Germline and junction disagree at one end, which may indicate a read error. The chain links TRBV20-1 to TRBJ2-7; TRBD1 agrees at 7 bases. Germline assignment: CDR1 DFQATT and CDR2 SNEGSKA (reference sequence). CDR3 length: 12 amino acids. The CDR3 reads CSARKTGTLGSF. As DNA, the CDR3 is TGCAGTGCTAGAAAGACAGGGACCCTGGGTAGCTTC.

This clonotype was recorded a few times. The chain has TRBV7-2 and TRBJ1-4, with 7 nucleotides matching TRBD1. V shed 3 bases and J 4 bases; nucleotides not matched to a gene: 5. Germline V gene sequence: CDR1 SGHTA, CDR2 FQGNSA. The CDR3 is 15 amino acids. CDR3 in DNA: TGTGCCAGCAGCTTCCTGACAGGGATTAATGAAAAACTGTTTTTT. This codes for CASSFLTGINEKLFF. Looking up the rest from reference TRBV7-2 and TRBJ1-4 gives the full variable domain: GAGVSQSPSNKVTEKGKDVELRCDPISGHTALYWYRQSLGQGLEFLIYFQGNSAPDKSGLPSDRFSAERTGGSVSTLTIQRTQQEDSAVYLCASSFLTGINEKLFFGSGTQLSVL.

This clonotype was observed a few times. The CDR3 sequence: CASSLVSRVLDEQYF. The CDR3 nucleotides read TGTGCCAGCAGCTTAGTTTCTCGGGTCCTAGACGAGCAGTACTTC. The chain employs TRBV11-2 and TRBJ2-7; D remains unclear. Trimming took 1 base from V and 5 from J, leaving 15 bases between them. This CDR3 is 15 amino acids long. Germline CDR1 SGHAT, CDR2 FQNNGV. The full variable domain, in which reference TRBV11-2 and TRBJ2-7 provide the parts outside the CDR3, is EAGVAQSPRYKIIEKRQSVAFWCNPISGHATLYWYQQILGQGPKLLIQFQNNGVVDDSQLPKDRFSAERLKGVDSTLKIQPAKLEDSAVYLCASSLVSRVLDEQYFGPGTRLTVT.

This chain's CDR3 is CASSFGTGQTYEQYF. The CDR3 bases are TGTGCCAGCAGTTTTGGGACAGGGCAAACCTACGAGCAGTACTTC. This chain links TRBV12-3 or TRBV12-4 with TRBJ2-7; the match to TRBD1 covers 9 bases. The junction had 5 bases not matched to a gene; V was cut back by 3 bases and J by 2 bases. The CDR3 has 15 residues.

The V call is TRBV19, the J call TRBJ1-2; a weak D match, TRBD1 (5 bases). V dropped 11 bases and J dropped 7 bases, with 14 bases sitting between them. CDR1 is LNHDA, CDR2 SQIVND, per germline (reference sequence). There are 11 residues in the CDR3. The CDR3 loop is CASTGRIGYTF. CDR3 DNA sequence: TGTGCCTCTACGGGGCGGATTGGCTACACCTTC.

This chain joins TRBV7-9 and TRBJ1-6; 10 bases align to TRBD1. V lost 2 bases to trimming and J lost 9 bases; unmatched junction nucleotides: 7. CDR1 is SEHNR, CDR2 FQNEAQ, per germline (reference sequence). The CDR3 consists of 16 residues. The DNA for the CDR3 is TGTGCCAGCAGCTTAACAAGGACAGGGGGAATTTCACCCCTCCACTTT. Its translation is CASSLTRTGGISPLHF.

The table lists this clonotype with a few counts. The chain recombines TRBV6-6 with TRBJ2-2; D is unclear. Germline CDR1 is MNHNY and CDR2 is SVGAGI (reference sequence). V was shortened by 8 bases and J by 5 bases, with 15 bases between the two germline ends. This CDR3 is built from 14 residues. The CDR3 here is CASAKERRTGELFF. CDR3 in DNA: TGTGCCAGCGCGAAGGAAAGGCGAACCGGGGAGCTGTTTTTT.

This clonotype was seen ten or more times. The chain links TRBV20-1 to TRBJ2-7; TRBD1 agrees at 9 bases. CDR1 and CDR2 from the germline V gene are DFQATT and SNEGSKA (reference sequence). This CDR3 region has 14 residues. Trimming at V came to 6 bases and at J to 7 bases, leaving 13 bases not matched to a gene. The DNA for the CDR3 is TGCAGTGCCCTGCCGACAGGGGGATATAGTGAGCAGTACTTC. It encodes CSALPTGGYSEQYF.

This clonotype was observed a handful of times. This chain joins TRBV19 and TRBJ1-6; possibly TRBD1 for D (6 bases). The CDR3 sequence is 14 residues long. Germline V gene data show CDR1 as LNHDA and CDR2 as SQIVND (reference sequence). With 5 bases removed from V and 5 bases from J, the gap between germline ends came to 10 bases. The CDR3 reads CASSWTENNSPLHF. The CDR3 DNA sequence: TGTGCCAGTAGTTGGACAGAAAATAATTCACCCCTCCACTTT.

The chain uses TRBV11-2 and TRBJ1-3; weak D call: TRBD1 (5 bases). The CDR3 is 16 amino acids. V lost 3 bases and J 2 bases, leaving 14 bases between the germline ends. Germline V CDR1 and CDR2: SGHAT, FQNNGV. In DNA form, the CDR3 reads TGTGCCAGCAGCTTTGGCCGGACATCGGCTGGAAACACCATATATTTT. It is translated as CASSFGRTSAGNTIYF.

This clonotype was found a few times. The rearrangement uses TRBV10-3 and TRBJ1-1; TRBD1 aligns across 7 bases. The length of the CDR3 is 14 residues. CDR1 is ENHRY and CDR2 is SYGVKD in the germline V gene. V was pared by 10 bases and J by 10 bases, with 18 bases of the junction left unmatched. CDR3 bases: TGTGCCACAAATCCCGACAGGGCTTTATTAGCAGCTTTCTTT. As protein: CATNPDRALLAAFF.

There are a few counts of this clonotype. This sequence joins TRBV18 and TRBJ1-5, with TRBD1 matching over 8 bases. Per the germline V gene, CDR1 is KGHSH and CDR2 is LQKENI. CDR3 size: 14 residues. The ends lost 5 bases at V and 3 bases at J; junction bases unmatched: 3. CDR3 in DNA: TGTGCCAGCTCAAGGACAGGGCCCAATCAGCCCCAGCATTTT. Protein: CASSRTGPNQPQHF.

This clonotype was observed at least ten times. The rearrangement links TRBV10-3 to TRBJ1-5, with D perhaps TRBD1 (6 bases). V lost 6 bases, J lost 14 bases, and 26 bases lay in between. In germline, CDR1 is ENHRY, CDR2 SYGVKD. The CDR3 sequence is 15 residues long. The CDR3 coding sequence is TGTGCCATCAGGGCGGGGGCGGGACCCGGCGGGCACGAGCATTTT. Protein product: CAIRAGAGPGGHEHF.

The rearrangement joins TRBV10-2 to TRBJ1-2; D remains ambiguous. V was shortened by 3 bases and J by 7 bases, with 12 bases between the two germline ends. The V gene's germline CDR1 is WSHSY and CDR2 SAAADI. This CDR3 region has 13 residues. The CDR3 DNA reads as TGCGCCAGCAGTGACCGATGGGTCTCTGGCTACACCTTC. Translation gives CASSDRWVSGYTF.

The chain is built from TRBV6-1 and TRBJ1-1, with TRBD1 matching over 7 bases. This CDR3 spans 15 amino acids. J gave up 0 bases and V 7 bases, and 8 bases lay outside the gene matches. The germline CDR1 and CDR2 sequences are MNHNS and SASEGT. The CDR3 sequence is CASKTMDRLNTEAFF. CDR3 in DNA: TGTGCCAGCAAAACGATGGACAGGTTGAACACTGAAGCTTTCTTT.

This clonotype was counted ten times or more. The rearrangement links TRBV7-2 to TRBJ1-6; no reliable D call. V lost 5 bases and J lost 9, with 14 bases in between. CDR1 is SGHTA and CDR2 is FQGNSA in the germline V gene. The CDR3 has 14 residues. CDR3: CASSPHRYVSPLHF. Here the CDR3 DNA reads TGTGCCAGCAGCCCCCATCGTTACGTTTCACCCCTCCACTTT.

At least ten counts were recorded for this clonotype. The rearrangement joins TRBV19 to TRBJ1-1; D uncertain. CDR1 is LNHDA, CDR2 SQIVND, per germline (reference sequence). V shed 6 bases and J shed 1 base, with 12 bases lying between them. The CDR3 has 14 amino acids. The CDR3 sequence is CASRPTARNTEAFF. As DNA, the CDR3 is TGTGCCAGTAGGCCAACCGCTAGGAACACTGAAGCTTTCTTT. Full variable domain (remainder filled in from reference TRBV19 and TRBJ1-1): DGGITQSPKYLFRKEGQNVTLSCEQNLNHDAMYWYRQDPGQGLRLIYYSQIVNDFQKGDIAEGYSVSREKKESFPLTVTSAQKNPTAFYLCASRPTARNTEAFFGQGTRLTVV.

The rearrangement uses TRBV6-6 and TRBJ2-2; D unresolved. The CDR3 contains 13 residues. V dropped 2 bases and J dropped 6 bases, with 7 bases sitting between them. Germline lookup yields CDR1 MNHNY and CDR2 SVGAGI (reference sequence). CDR3 coding DNA: TGTGCCAGCAGTTACAAGTCCGCCGGGGAGCTGTTTTTT. As protein: CASSYKSAGELFF.